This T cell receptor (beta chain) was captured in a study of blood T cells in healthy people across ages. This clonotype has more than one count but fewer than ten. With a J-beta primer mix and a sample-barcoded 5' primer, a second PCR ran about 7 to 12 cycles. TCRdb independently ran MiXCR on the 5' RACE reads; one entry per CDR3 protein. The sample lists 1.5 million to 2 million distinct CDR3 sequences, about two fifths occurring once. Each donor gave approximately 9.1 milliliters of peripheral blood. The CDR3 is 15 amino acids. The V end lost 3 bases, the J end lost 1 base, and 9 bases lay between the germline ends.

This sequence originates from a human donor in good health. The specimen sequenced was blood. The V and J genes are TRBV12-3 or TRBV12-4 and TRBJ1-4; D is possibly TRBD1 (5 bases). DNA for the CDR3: TGTGCCAGCAGTTTTTTCCAGGGAACTAATGAAAAACTGTTTTTT. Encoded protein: CASSFFQGTNEKLFF.